These 30 T cell receptor beta chains came from one sample sequenced in a study of graft-versus-host responses after intestinal transplantation. Clones were sequenced by immunoSEQ multiplex PCR, and TCRdb holds only the in-frame ones, with some missing. The data contain 77,000 or so clones, around 92% of them singletons. This specimen was PBMCs, taken 98 days after intestinal transplantation. The receptors come from a human patient who received an intestinal transplant, so some T cells may come from the graft donor.

J is TRBJ2-7 and V is TRBV30; TRBD1 agrees at 9 bases. V was pared by 3 bases and J by 2 bases, with 8 bases of the junction left unmatched. Per the germline V gene, CDR1 is GTSNPN and CDR2 is SVGIG (reference sequence). CDR3 size: 15 residues. CDR3 loop: CAWSSDRGYAYEQYF. CDR3 DNA: TGTGCCTGGAGCTCGGACAGGGGATATGCCTACGAGCAGTACTTC.

The rearrangement links TRBV10-2 to TRBJ2-1; tentatively, D is TRBD1 (5 bases). Trimming removed 4 bases at V and 8 bases at J, with 6 bases between. Germline V gives CDR1 WSHSY, CDR2 SAAADI. CDR3 length equals 11 residues. In nucleotides, the CDR3 is TGCGCCAGCAGTGCGACAGATGAGCAGTTCTTC. It translates to CASSATDEQFF.

This rearrangement joins TRBV10-2 to TRBJ2-2, with D hard to call. The CDR3 loop spans 13 amino acids. The germline V and J ends were trimmed by 5 bases and 7 bases, with 11 bases remaining between them. Germline-derived CDR1 and CDR2 are WSHSY and SAAADI. This CDR3 is CASSLQTFGELFF. CDR3 bases: TGCGCCAGCAGTTTACAGACTTTCGGGGAGCTGTTTTTT.

The V gene is TRBV6-1, the J gene TRBJ2-1, with 10 bases identical to TRBD2. V trimming: 4 bases; J trimming: 4 bases; junction bases outside the gene matches: 1. CDR1 and CDR2 (germline): MNHNS, SASEGT. This CDR3 comprises 14 residues. CDR3 DNA: TGTGCCAGCAGTGTAGCGGGGGGATACAATGAGCAGTTCTTC. This codes for CASSVAGGYNEQFF.

The chain recombines TRBV6-5 with TRBJ1-3; 11 bases are shared with TRBD1. Trimming at V came to 4 bases and at J to 7 bases, leaving 9 bases not matched to a gene. Germline V lookup: CDR1 MNHEY, CDR2 SVGAGI. This CDR3 has 16 amino acids. The CDR3 bases are TGTGCCAGCAGTTCCCATGGACAGGGGGCAGGGAACACCATATATTTT. It specifies CASSSHGQGAGNTIYF.

In this sample, this clone turned up once. This rearrangement joins TRBV18 to TRBJ2-1; the match to TRBD1 covers 8 bases. This CDR3 has 15 residues. Germline V gene data show CDR1 as KGHSH and CDR2 as LQKENI. J lost 8 bases, V lost 1 base, and 7 bases had no gene match. Here the CDR3 reads CASSPLPDRAYEQFF. DNA for the CDR3: TGTGCCAGCTCACCACTGCCGGACAGGGCCTATGAGCAGTTCTTC.

V is TRBV30 and J is TRBJ2-7; perhaps TRBD1 as D (6 bases). Germline V gene lookup returns CDR1 GTSNPN and CDR2 SVGIG (reference sequence). The CDR3 is 14 residues long. Trimming removed 2 bases at V and 0 bases at J, with 11 bases between. The CDR3 is CAWSYQGFSYEQYF. DNA for the CDR3: TGTGCCTGGAGTTATCAGGGGTTCTCCTACGAGCAGTACTTC.

The genes are TRBV9 and TRBJ2-5, with D possibly being TRBD2 (6 bases). Germline V lookup: CDR1 SGDLS, CDR2 YYNGEE. CDR3 length equals 17 residues. Trimming shortened V by 2 bases and J by 0 bases, and 17 bases separated the two germline ends. CDR3 region: CASSVGNSGLYQETQYF. The DNA of the CDR3 is TGTGCCAGCAGCGTGGGGAACAGCGGGCTGTACCAAGAGACCCAGTACTTC.

The chain joins TRBV4-1 to TRBJ1-5; D perhaps matches TRBD1 (5 bases). This CDR3 spans 15 amino acids. CDR1 is MGHRA, CDR2 YSYEKL, per germline. Trimming cost V 0 bases and J 3 bases, with 9 bases left between them. CDR3 loop: CASSQDDSPNQPQHF. CDR3 sequence (DNA): TGCGCCAGCAGCCAAGACGACAGCCCCAATCAGCCCCAGCATTTT.

The CDR3 DNA is TGTGCCAGCAGTCCTGACCTGTTTGGGGGGACTGAAGCTTTCTTT. It yields the protein CASSPDLFGGTEAFF. This chain joins TRBV27 and TRBJ1-1, with D possibly being TRBD1 (5 bases). In germline, CDR1 is MNHEY, CDR2 SMNVEV (reference sequence). The V and J ends lost 5 bases and 5 bases respectively, with 18 bases between them. The CDR3 consists of 15 residues.

The V call is TRBV7-9, the J call TRBJ1-5; possible D gene TRBD1, 6 bases. Trimming shortened V by 5 bases and J by 7 bases, and 21 bases separated the two germline ends. CDR3 length: 16 residues. Germline CDR1 and CDR2: SEHNR and FQNEAQ (reference sequence). CDR3 in amino acids: CASSPPEAPRGQPQHF. In DNA, the CDR3 is TGTGCCAGCAGCCCACCCGAGGCACCGAGGGGGCAGCCCCAGCATTTT.

The V and J genes are TRBV5-4 and TRBJ2-7, with 9 positions matching TRBD2. Trimming at V came to 4 bases and at J to 0 bases, leaving 14 bases not matched to a gene. CDR1 is SGHNT and CDR2 is YYREEE in the germline V gene (reference sequence). The length of the CDR3 is 18 residues. DNA for the CDR3: TGTGCCAGCAGCCAACAGCCGACCGGACTAGCGCCCTCCTACGAGCAGTACTTC. As protein: CASSQQPTGLAPSYEQYF.

The chain uses TRBV11-2 and TRBJ1-3; D gene unclear. Germline V gene lookup returns CDR1 SGHAT and CDR2 FQNNGV. V shed 5 bases and J shed 0 bases, with 5 bases lying between them. The CDR3 has 13 residues. The CDR3 loop reads CASSITSGNTIYF. CDR3 nucleotide sequence: TGTGCCAGCAGCATAACCTCTGGAAACACCATATATTTT.

The table lists this clone with a few counts. V gene TRBV19 combines with J gene TRBJ1-2, with D maybe TRBD1 (6 bases). Germline loops: CDR1 LNHDA, CDR2 SQIVND (reference sequence). This CDR3 contains 15 residues. V was shortened by 6 bases and J by 5 bases, with 19 bases between the two germline ends. In nucleotides, the CDR3 is TGTGCCAGTAGGACCGCCGGGGGGGGGCTATATGGCTACACCTTC. Protein: CASRTAGGGLYGYTF.

The chain joins TRBV29-1 to TRBJ2-2, with 7 bases aligning to TRBD1. Trimming cost V 2 bases and J 0 bases; bases outside gene matches: 3. CDR3 size: 15 residues. From germline, CDR1 is SQVTM and CDR2 ANQGSEA. Written as DNA, the CDR3 is TGCAGCGTTGAAACACAGGGGTCGAACACCGGGGAGCTGTTTTTT. Translated: CSVETQGSNTGELFF.

This clone has a single count. The rearrangement joins TRBV2 to TRBJ2-7, with TRBD2 matching over 11 bases. This CDR3 is built from 15 residues. V shed 4 bases, J shed 5 bases, and the junction held 7 bases outside the gene matches. In germline, CDR1 is SNHLY, CDR2 FYNNEI. CDR3 loop: CASSGTLAGADEQYF. The CDR3 coding sequence is TGTGCCAGCAGTGGGACACTAGCGGGGGCGGACGAGCAGTACTTC.

J is TRBJ2-7 and V is TRBV29-1; 7 bases agree with TRBD1. V lost 7 bases, J lost 2 bases, and 8 bases stayed unmatched. CDR3 length: 13 residues. Per germline, CDR1 SQVTM and CDR2 ANQGSEA. DNA of the CDR3: TGCAGCGCCGGGACAGCTCTTCCCTACGAGCAGTACTTC. This sequence encodes CSAGTALPYEQYF.

This clone is a singleton in its sample. The chain is built from TRBV6-5 and TRBJ1-2; D remains unclear. Trimming stripped 8 bases from V and 5 bases from J, with 18 bases between. Per the germline V gene, CDR1 is MNHEY and CDR2 is SVGAGI. CDR3 length: 14 amino acids. CDR3 coding DNA: TGTGCCAGCGGCCCGGTGCCAGGCGGGTATGGCTACACCTTC. Translated: CASGPVPGGYGYTF.

This clone was detected only once. J is TRBJ2-2 and V is TRBV12-5; D call uncertain. The CDR3 is made up of 11 amino acids. Germline assignment: CDR1 LGHNT and CDR2 FRNRAP. Trimming took off 6 bases at V and 3 bases at J, with 2 bases between the two ends. CDR3 sequence reads: CASGDTGELFF. The CDR3 DNA is TGTGCTAGTGGCGACACCGGGGAGCTGTTTTTT.

J is TRBJ2-2 and V is TRBV5-1, with 11 nucleotides matching TRBD2. Per germline, CDR1 SGHRS and CDR2 YFSETQ. The CDR3 contains 15 residues. Losses at the gene ends were 4 bases for V and 4 bases for J; bases not matched to a gene: 3. CDR3 sequence (DNA): TGCGCCAGCAGCATCGGGACTAGCGGCACCGGGGAGCTGTTTTTT. As protein: CASSIGTSGTGELFF.

CDR3 loop: CADQARFKETQYF. The DNA for the CDR3 is TGTGCCGACCAGGCCCGTTTCAAAGAGACCCAGTACTTC. The chain recombines TRBV7-2 with TRBJ2-5; no definite D call. CDR3 length equals 13 residues. Trimming left V 11 bases short and J 3 bases short, with 16 bases between. Per germline, CDR1 SGHTA and CDR2 FQGNSA.

The chain combines TRBV6-5 with TRBJ2-3, with 9 bases identical to TRBD2. The CDR3 length is 15 residues. V was pared by 6 bases and J by 3 bases, with 7 bases of the junction left unmatched. Per the germline V gene, CDR1 is MNHEY and CDR2 is SVGAGI. The CDR3 DNA is TGTGCCAGCAGCCCCAGCGGGGGGAGGACAGATACGCAGTATTTT. Amino acids: CASSPSGGRTDTQYF.

This sequence joins TRBV6-6 and TRBJ2-3, with TRBD2 as a possible D gene (5 bases). This CDR3 region has 14 residues. V shed 1 base and J shed 4 bases, with 9 bases lying between them. Germline assignment: CDR1 MNHNY and CDR2 SVGAGI (reference sequence). CDR3 region: CASSYWLASDTQYF. The CDR3 DNA reads as TGTGCCAGCAGTTACTGGTTAGCGTCAGATACGCAGTATTTT.

The chain couples TRBV30 to TRBJ2-7, with 7 nucleotides matching TRBD2. Germline V gene data show CDR1 as GTSNPN and CDR2 as SVGIG (reference sequence). V dropped 4 bases and J dropped 7; count of bases not matched to a gene: 16. This CDR3 is 15 amino acids long. The CDR3 loop is CAWKERAGPFREQYF. CDR3 sequence (DNA): TGTGCCTGGAAAGAAAGAGCGGGGCCATTTCGGGAGCAGTACTTC.

The V call is TRBV29-1, the J call TRBJ1-2; 10 bases fit TRBD1. The ends lost 7 bases at V and 2 bases at J; junction bases unmatched: 16. The CDR3 has 17 amino acids. Germline V CDR1 and CDR2: SQVTM, ANQGSEA. CDR3 protein: CSGGGGQTGGLNYGYTF. DNA of the CDR3: TGCAGCGGTGGAGGGGGGCAGACAGGGGGCTTAAACTATGGCTACACCTTC.

The chain carries TRBV5-4 and TRBJ1-2, with 9 bases that match TRBD1. J lost 4 bases, V lost 7 bases, and 2 bases had no gene match. The CDR3 loop spans 12 amino acids. Germline assignment: CDR1 SGHNT and CDR2 YYREEE (reference sequence). For the CDR3, the DNA is TGTGCCAGCGGGGGACAGGGCTATGGCTACACCTTC. Amino acid sequence: CASGGQGYGYTF.

The rearrangement links TRBV28 to TRBJ2-5; D gene ambiguous. The V end lost 1 base, the J end lost 1 base, and 7 bases lay between the germline ends. Germline CDR1 reads MDHEN; CDR2 reads SYDVKM. The CDR3 covers 14 residues. CDR3 loop: CASSLSGPQETQYF. In DNA form, the CDR3 reads TGTGCCAGCAGTTTATCAGGTCCCCAAGAGACCCAGTACTTC.

V and J are TRBV10-3 and TRBJ1-1; a weak D match, TRBD1 (5 bases). V was cut by 5 bases and J by 1 base, with 8 bases left in between. The CDR3 consists of 13 residues. CDR1 is ENHRY, CDR2 SYGVKD, per germline. The CDR3 bases are TGTGCCATCAGTCCGGGACCGAACACTGAAGCTTTCTTT. This encodes CAISPGPNTEAFF.

This chain joins TRBV13 and TRBJ2-2, with a tentative D call TRBD1 (6 bases). The CDR3 consists of 14 residues. Germline-derived CDR1 and CDR2 are PRHDT and FYEKMQ (reference sequence). Trimming took off 5 bases at V and 1 base at J, with 8 bases between the two ends. The CDR3 bases are TGTGCCAGCAGCCTGGACAGGAACACCGGGGAGCTGTTTTTT. Translating it yields CASSLDRNTGELFF.

The chain is built from TRBV6-5 and TRBJ2-3; 7 bases line up with TRBD2. Germline-derived CDR1 and CDR2 are MNHEY and SVGAGI. Trimming took 6 bases from V and 4 from J; bases not matched to a gene: 10. CDR3 length: 15 residues. The DNA for the CDR3 is TGTGCCAGCAGCATAGGAGGCGGGAGTGCAGATACGCAGTATTTT. This sequence encodes CASSIGGGSADTQYF.